This T cell receptor beta chain appears in the sequencing data of a study of OX40 agonist ivuxolimab in advanced cancers. Looking at the study overall: Averaging 60 years in age, with a range of 23 to 79, the cohort was about 85% male.

Sequencing was performed with immunoSEQ multiplex PCR; in TCRdb, only in-frame clones are kept and a portion is missing. The sample includes tens of thousands of clones, 92% of them seen just once. The study's findings and limits: Partial responders at 0.1-3.0 mg/kg had among the lowest clonal expansion. There were also nonresponders showing low normalized T-cell clonal expansion.

For this clone: Its antigen is unknown.

Blood was sampled at baseline, cycle 4 day 1, and cycle 7 day 1. Trimming removed 1 base at V and 4 bases at J, with 14 bases between. CDR1 and CDR2 from the germline V gene are SGHRS and YFSETQ. The CDR3 covers 15 residues. This sequence was found in an adult with an advanced solid tumor such as melanoma, head and neck, liver or kidney cancer. This rearrangement joins TRBV5-1 to TRBJ2-5; possible D gene TRBD1, 6 bases. The material sequenced was CD4+ or CD8+ T cells sorted from blood, taken in a trial of the OX40 agonist ivuxolimab. This chain's CDR3 is CASSLTQGGGETQYF. Here the CDR3 DNA reads TGCGCCAGCAGCTTGACACAGGGTGGGGGAGAGACCCAGTACTTC. The variable domain in full, completed from reference TRBV5-1 and TRBJ2-5, reads KAGVTQTPRYLIKTRGQQVTLSCSPISGHRSVSWYQQTPGQGLQFLFEYFSETQRNKGNFPGRFSGRQFSNSRSEMNVSTLELGDSALYLCASSLTQGGGETQYFGPGTRLLVL.